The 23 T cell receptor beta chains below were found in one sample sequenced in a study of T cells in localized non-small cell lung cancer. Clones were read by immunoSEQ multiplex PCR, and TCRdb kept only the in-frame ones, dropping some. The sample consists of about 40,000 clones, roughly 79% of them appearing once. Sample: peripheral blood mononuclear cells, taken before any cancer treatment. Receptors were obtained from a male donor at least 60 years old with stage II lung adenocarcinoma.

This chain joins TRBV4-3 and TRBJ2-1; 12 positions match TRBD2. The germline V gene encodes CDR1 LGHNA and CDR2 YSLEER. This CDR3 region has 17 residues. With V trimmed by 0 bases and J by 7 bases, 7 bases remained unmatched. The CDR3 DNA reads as TGCGCCAGCAGCCAAGATCCGGCTAGCGGGAGGGCGAATGAGCAGTTCTTC. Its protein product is CASSQDPASGRANEQFF.

The CDR3 DNA reads TGCGCCAGCAGCTTACAGGGGGCGCATACTGAAGCTTTCTTT. This encodes CASSLQGAHTEAFF. V is TRBV5-1 and J is TRBJ1-1; the match to TRBD1 covers 9 bases. The CDR3 covers 14 residues. Trimming at V came to 2 bases and at J to 5 bases, leaving 4 bases not matched to a gene. CDR1 SGHRS and CDR2 YFSETQ come from the germline V gene.

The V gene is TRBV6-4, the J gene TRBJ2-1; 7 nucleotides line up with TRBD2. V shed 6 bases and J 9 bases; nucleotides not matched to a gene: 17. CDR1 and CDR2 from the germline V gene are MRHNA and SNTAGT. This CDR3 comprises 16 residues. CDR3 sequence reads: CASSPFYGGSDGEQFF. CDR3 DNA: TGTGCCAGCAGCCCATTCTATGGCGGGAGTGACGGTGAGCAGTTCTTC.

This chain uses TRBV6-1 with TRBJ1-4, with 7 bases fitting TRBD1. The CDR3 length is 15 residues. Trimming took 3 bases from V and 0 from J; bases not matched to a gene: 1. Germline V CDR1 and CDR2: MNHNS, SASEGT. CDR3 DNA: TGTGCCAGCAGTGAGCAGGGGGCAACTAATGAAAAACTGTTTTTT. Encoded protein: CASSEQGATNEKLFF.

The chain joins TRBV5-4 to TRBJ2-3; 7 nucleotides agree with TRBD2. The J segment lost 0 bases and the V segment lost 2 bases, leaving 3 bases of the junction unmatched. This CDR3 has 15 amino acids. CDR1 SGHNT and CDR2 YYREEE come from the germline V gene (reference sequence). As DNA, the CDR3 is TGTGCCAGCAGCTTACTAGCGCCTAGCACAGATACGCAGTATTTT. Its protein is CASSLLAPSTDTQYF.

The CDR3 DNA follows: TGTGCCAGCAGCTCTTTCTCTGGGGCCAACGTCCTGACTTTC. Amino acid sequence: CASSSFSGANVLTF. This chain uses TRBV5-4 with TRBJ2-6; no clear D. V lost 3 bases, J lost 0 bases, and 4 bases lay in between. The V gene's germline CDR1 is SGHNT and CDR2 YYREEE (reference sequence). The CDR3 totals 14 residues.

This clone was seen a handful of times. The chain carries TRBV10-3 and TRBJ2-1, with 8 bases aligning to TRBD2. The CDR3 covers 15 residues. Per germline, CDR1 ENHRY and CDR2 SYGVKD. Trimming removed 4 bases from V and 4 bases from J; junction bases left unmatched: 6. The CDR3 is CAISVSSSGYNEQFF. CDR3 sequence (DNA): TGTGCCATCAGTGTATCCTCTAGCGGGTACAATGAGCAGTTCTTC.

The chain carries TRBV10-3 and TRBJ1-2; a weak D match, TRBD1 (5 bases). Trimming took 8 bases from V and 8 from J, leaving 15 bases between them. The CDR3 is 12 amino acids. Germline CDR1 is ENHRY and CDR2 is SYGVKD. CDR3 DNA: TGTGCCATCGGCGGATCAGGGTGGGGCTACACCTTC. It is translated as CAIGGSGWGYTF.

CDR3 DNA sequence: TGTGCCAGCAGCGCCCCTCGCGGCGGGAGTTTTTCCACCGGGGAGCTGTTTTTT. Amino acids: CASSAPRGGSFSTGELFF. The V gene is TRBV28, the J gene TRBJ2-2; 7 nucleotides line up with TRBD2. CDR3 length: 18 residues. Trimming took 6 bases from V and 4 from J; bases not matched to a gene: 17. Per the germline V gene, CDR1 is MDHEN and CDR2 is SYDVKM.

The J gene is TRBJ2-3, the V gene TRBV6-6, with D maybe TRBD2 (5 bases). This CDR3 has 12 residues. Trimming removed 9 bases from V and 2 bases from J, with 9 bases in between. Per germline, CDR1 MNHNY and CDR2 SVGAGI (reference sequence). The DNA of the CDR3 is TGTGCCAGTCACGGGGACACAGATACGCAGTATTTT. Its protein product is CASHGDTDTQYF.

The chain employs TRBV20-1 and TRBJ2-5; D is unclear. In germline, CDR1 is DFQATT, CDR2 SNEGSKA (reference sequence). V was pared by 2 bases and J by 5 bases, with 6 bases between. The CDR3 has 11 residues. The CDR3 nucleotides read TGCAGTGCTAGATTGCCGGAGACCCAGTACTTC. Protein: CSARLPETQYF.

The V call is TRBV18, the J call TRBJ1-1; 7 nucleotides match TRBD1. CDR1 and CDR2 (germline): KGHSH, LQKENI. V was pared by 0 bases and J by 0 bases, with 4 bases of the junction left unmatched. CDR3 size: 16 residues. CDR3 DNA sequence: TGTGCCAGCTCACCACCGGACAGGTCAATGAACACTGAAGCTTTCTTT. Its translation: CASSPPDRSMNTEAFF.

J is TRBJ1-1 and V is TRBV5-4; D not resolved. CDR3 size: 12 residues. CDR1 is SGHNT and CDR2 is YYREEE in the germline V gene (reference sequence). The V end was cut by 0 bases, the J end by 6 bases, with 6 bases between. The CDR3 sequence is CASSLAGSEAFF. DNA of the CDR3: TGTGCCAGCAGCTTGGCTGGTTCTGAAGCTTTCTTT.

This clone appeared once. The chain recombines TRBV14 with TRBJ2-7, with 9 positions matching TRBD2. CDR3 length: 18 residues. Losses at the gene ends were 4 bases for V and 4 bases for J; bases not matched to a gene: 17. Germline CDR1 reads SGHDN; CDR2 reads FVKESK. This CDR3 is CASSRDSFYPAGGYEQYF. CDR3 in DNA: TGTGCCAGCAGCCGCGACTCGTTCTATCCCGCGGGAGGGTACGAGCAGTACTTC.

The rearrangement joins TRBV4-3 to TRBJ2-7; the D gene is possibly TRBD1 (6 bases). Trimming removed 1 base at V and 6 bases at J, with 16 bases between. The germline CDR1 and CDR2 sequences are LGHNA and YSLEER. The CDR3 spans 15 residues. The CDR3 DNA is TGCGCCAGCAGCCAAGCAGGCAGGGGATTGATCGAGCAGTACTTC. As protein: CASSQAGRGLIEQYF.

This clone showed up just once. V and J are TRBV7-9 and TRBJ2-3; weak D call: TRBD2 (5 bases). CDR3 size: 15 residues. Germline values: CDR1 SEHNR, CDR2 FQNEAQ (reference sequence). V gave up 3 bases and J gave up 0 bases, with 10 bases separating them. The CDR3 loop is CASSLSPGSTDTQYF. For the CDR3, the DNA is TGTGCCAGCAGCTTGAGTCCGGGAAGCACAGATACGCAGTATTTT.

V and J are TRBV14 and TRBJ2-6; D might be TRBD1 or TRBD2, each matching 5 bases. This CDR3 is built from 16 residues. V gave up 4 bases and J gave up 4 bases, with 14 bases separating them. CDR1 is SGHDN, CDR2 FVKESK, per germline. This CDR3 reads CASSPPRGVGANVLTF. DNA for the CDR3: TGTGCCAGCAGCCCCCCCCGAGGGGTCGGGGCCAACGTCCTGACTTTC.

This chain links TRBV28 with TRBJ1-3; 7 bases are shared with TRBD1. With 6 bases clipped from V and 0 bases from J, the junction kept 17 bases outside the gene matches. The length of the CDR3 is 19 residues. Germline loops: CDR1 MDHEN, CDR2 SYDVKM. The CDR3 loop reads CASSPPPGQYALSGNTIYF. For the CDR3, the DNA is TGTGCCAGCAGCCCGCCACCGGGACAGTATGCCCTCTCTGGAAACACCATATATTTT.

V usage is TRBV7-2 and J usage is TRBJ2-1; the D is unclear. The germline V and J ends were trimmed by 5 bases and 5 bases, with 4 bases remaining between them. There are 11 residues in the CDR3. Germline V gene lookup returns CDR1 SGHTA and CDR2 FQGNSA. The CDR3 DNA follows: TGTGCCAGCAGCACCCACAATGAGCAGTTCTTC. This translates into CASSTHNEQFF.

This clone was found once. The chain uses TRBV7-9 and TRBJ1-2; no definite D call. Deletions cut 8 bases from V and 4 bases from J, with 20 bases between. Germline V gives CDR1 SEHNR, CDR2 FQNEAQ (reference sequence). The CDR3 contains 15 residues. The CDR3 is CASLGPLSPFYGYTF. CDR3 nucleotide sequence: TGTGCCAGCCTCGGGCCTTTAAGCCCCTTCTATGGCTACACCTTC.

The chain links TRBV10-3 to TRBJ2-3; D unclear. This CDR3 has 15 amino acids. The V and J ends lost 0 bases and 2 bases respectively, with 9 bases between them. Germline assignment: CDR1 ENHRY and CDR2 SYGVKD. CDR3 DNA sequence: TGTGCCATCAGTGAGTCGGGTAGCCCCACAGATACGCAGTATTTT. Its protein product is CAISESGSPTDTQYF.

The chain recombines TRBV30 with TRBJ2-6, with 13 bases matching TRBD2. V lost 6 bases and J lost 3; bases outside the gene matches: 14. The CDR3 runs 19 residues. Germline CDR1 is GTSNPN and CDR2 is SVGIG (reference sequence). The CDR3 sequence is CACHNPWTSGRSGANVLTF. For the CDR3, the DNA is TGTGCCTGCCATAACCCCTGGACTAGCGGGAGAAGTGGGGCCAACGTCCTGACTTTC.

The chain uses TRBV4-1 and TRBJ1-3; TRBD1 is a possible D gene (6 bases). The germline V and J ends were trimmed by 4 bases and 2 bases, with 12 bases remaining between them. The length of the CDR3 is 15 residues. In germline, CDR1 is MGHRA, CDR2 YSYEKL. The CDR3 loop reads CASSRTQGPGNTIYF. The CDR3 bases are TGCGCCAGCAGCCGCACACAGGGTCCTGGAAACACCATATATTTT.